Included here is one T cell receptor beta chain sequence, with context. The sample belongs to a study of blood T cell repertoires in COVID-19. Study information: There were acute and convalescent COVID-19 samples, and they came from the United States, Italy and Spain. Sample material is recorded as cDNA or gDNA derived from T cells, B-cell-depleted T cells, or PBMCs.

In the authors' workflow: Estimation of nucleated cell counts relied on the amplification of reference gene primers. The data were produced by immunoSEQ multiplex PCR, yet TCRdb's version contains in-frame clones alone and is incomplete. V, J and clone size are taken as reported in that table, and D and trimming were inferred from the DNA itself. The data hold 200,000 to 250,000 clones, with about nine tenths observed a single time. This CDR3 has 16 residues. V was clipped by 4 bases and J by 8 bases; unmatched bases: 12. Germline-derived CDR1 and CDR2 are SGHTA and FQGNSA. The chain recombines TRBV7-2 with TRBJ2-1; 9 bases match TRBD2. This receptor was identified in a woman in her sixties or seventies with acute or convalescent COVID-19. Sequences were obtained from peripheral blood. The CDR3 reads CASSSRGSGSPHEQFF. The CDR3 coding sequence is TGTGCCAGCAGCTCCCGGGGTAGCGGGAGCCCCCATGAGCAGTTCTTC.